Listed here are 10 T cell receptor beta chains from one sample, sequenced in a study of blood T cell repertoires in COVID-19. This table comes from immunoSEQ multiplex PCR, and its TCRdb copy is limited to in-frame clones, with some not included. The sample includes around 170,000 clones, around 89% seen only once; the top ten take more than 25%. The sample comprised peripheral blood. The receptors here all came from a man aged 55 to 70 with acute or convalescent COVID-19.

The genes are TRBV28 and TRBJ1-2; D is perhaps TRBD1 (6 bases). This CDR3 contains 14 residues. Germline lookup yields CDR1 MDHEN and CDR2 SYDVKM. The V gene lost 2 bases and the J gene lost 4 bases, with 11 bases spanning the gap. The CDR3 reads CASSLAGGSYGYTF. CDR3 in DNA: TGTGCCAGCAGTTTAGCGGGGGGCTCCTATGGCTACACCTTC.

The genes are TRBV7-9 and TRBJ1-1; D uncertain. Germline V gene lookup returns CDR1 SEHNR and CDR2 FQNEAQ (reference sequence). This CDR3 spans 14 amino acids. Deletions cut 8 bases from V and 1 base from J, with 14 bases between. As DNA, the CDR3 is TGTGCCAGCTCCCACCCCTCAGAGAACACTGAAGCTTTCTTT. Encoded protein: CASSHPSENTEAFF.

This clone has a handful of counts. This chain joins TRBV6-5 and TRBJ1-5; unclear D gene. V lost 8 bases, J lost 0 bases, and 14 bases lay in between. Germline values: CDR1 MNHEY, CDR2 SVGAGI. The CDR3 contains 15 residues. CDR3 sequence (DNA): TGTGCCAGCGTGAGCGGGGTCCTTAGCAATCAGCCCCAGCATTTT. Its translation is CASVSGVLSNQPQHF.

CDR3 nucleotide sequence: TGTGCCAGTAGTACTCGGACAGGGGAAGCTTTCTTT. This encodes CASSTRTGEAFF. The rearrangement links TRBV19 to TRBJ1-1, with 8 bases lining up with TRBD1. With V trimmed by 4 bases and J by 8 bases, 3 bases remained unmatched. Per the germline V gene, CDR1 is LNHDA and CDR2 is SQIVND (reference sequence). This CDR3 has 12 amino acids. The full variable domain, its missing parts supplied by reference TRBV19 and TRBJ1-1, is DGGITQSPKYLFRKEGQNVTLSCEQNLNHDAMYWYRQDPGQGLRLIYYSQIVNDFQKGDIAEGYSVSREKKESFPLTVTSAQKNPTAFYLCASSTRTGEAFFGQGTRLTVV.

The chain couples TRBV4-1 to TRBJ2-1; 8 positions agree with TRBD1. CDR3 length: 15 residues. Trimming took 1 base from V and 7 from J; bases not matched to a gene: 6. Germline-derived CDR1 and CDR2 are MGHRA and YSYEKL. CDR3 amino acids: CASSQATGGRNEQFF. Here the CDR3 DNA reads TGCGCCAGCAGCCAAGCCACAGGGGGAAGGAATGAGCAGTTCTTC.

DNA for the CDR3: TGCGCCAGCAGCCCGGGGACAGGAGCGCACTATGGCTACACCTTC. Its translation is CASSPGTGAHYGYTF. The chain joins TRBV10-1 to TRBJ1-2; 8 positions agree with TRBD1. The CDR3 spans 15 residues. V gave up 6 bases and J gave up 3 bases; unmatched junction bases: 9. The germline V gene encodes CDR1 WNHNN and CDR2 SYGVQD (reference sequence).

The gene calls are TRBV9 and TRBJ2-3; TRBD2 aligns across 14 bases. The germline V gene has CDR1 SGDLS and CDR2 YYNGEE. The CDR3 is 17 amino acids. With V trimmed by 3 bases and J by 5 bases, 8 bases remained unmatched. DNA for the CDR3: TGTGCCAGCAGCGAGGGGACTAGCGGGAGCATCGGAGATACGCAGTATTTT. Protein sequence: CASSEGTSGSIGDTQYF.

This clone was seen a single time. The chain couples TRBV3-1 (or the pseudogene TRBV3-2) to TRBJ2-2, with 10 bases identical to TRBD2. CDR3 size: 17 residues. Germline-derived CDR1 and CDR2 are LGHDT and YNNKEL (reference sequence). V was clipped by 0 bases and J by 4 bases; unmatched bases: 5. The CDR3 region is CASSQDPTSGVTGELFF. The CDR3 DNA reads TGTGCCAGCAGCCAAGATCCCACTAGCGGGGTCACCGGGGAGCTGTTTTTT.

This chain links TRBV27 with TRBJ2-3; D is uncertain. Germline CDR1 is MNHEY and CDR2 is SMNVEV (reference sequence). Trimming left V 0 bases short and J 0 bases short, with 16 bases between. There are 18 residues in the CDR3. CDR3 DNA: TGTGCCAGCAGTTTATCGGCCCCCCGTGGAGCTAGCACAGATACGCAGTATTTT. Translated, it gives CASSLSAPRGASTDTQYF.

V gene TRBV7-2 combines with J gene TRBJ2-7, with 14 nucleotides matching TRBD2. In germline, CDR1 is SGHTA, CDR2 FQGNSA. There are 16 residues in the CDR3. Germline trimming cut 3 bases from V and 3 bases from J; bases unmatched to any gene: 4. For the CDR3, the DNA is TGTGCCAGCAGCTTGACTAGCGGGAGGGCCGGCTACGAGCAGTACTTC. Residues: CASSLTSGRAGYEQYF.